What follows are 6 T cell receptor beta chains derived from one specimen sequenced in a study of cytomegalovirus exposure and HLA in healthy donors. The PCR employed 60 Vbeta primers together with 13 Jbeta primers. Sequencing used immunoSEQ multiplex PCR; TCRdb keeps in-frame clones, though not all of them. The sample has about 160,000 clones; 60% to 85% are singletons. The sequenced sample was PBMCs. These receptors all stem from a woman aged 45 to 65 in good health and CMV-seropositive.

V is TRBV13 and J is TRBJ1-2, with 8 nucleotides matching TRBD1. V lost 3 bases and J lost 4; bases outside the gene matches: 4. Germline V gene data show CDR1 as PRHDT and CDR2 as FYEKMQ (reference sequence). This CDR3 is 14 amino acids long. The DNA for the CDR3 is TGTGCCAGCAGCTTCGGACAGGGAGGCTATGGCTACACCTTC. Its protein is CASSFGQGGYGYTF. The entire variable domain, with the rest obtained from reference TRBV13 and TRBJ1-2, is as follows: AAGVIQSPRHLIKEKRETATLKCYPIPRHDTVYWYQQGPGQDPQFLISFYEKMQSDKGSIPDRFSAQQFSDYHSELNMSSLELGDSALYFCASSFGQGGYGYTFGSGTRLTVV.

The J gene is TRBJ1-2, the V gene TRBV18; 7 bases match TRBD1. Germline V CDR1 and CDR2: KGHSH, LQKENI. V was clipped by 3 bases and J by 4 bases; unmatched bases: 8. The CDR3 totals 15 residues. The CDR3, as DNA: TGTGCCAGCTCACCGGCAGGGGGTATCGGCTATGGCTACACCTTC. Translated, it gives CASSPAGGIGYGYTF.

The chain has TRBV5-6 and TRBJ1-6; a weak D match, TRBD1 (5 bases). Trimming left V 2 bases short and J 0 bases short, with 15 bases between. The CDR3 loop spans 18 amino acids. Germline V gives CDR1 SGHDT, CDR2 YYEEEE. In nucleotides, the CDR3 is TGTGCCAGCAGCTTTTTTACAGGAGGGAGCTCCTATAATTCACCCCTCCACTTT. Protein product: CASSFFTGGSSYNSPLHF.

The count of this clone is one. The chain recombines TRBV6-6 with TRBJ2-7, with D tentatively TRBD2 (6 bases). This CDR3 has 13 amino acids. Germline V gene data show CDR1 as MNHNY and CDR2 as SVGAGI (reference sequence). Trimming removed 7 bases at V and 6 bases at J, with 16 bases between. Here the CDR3 reads CASTLGPGLEQYF. In DNA, the CDR3 is TGTGCCAGCACCCTAGGTCCGGGACTCGAGCAGTACTTC.

The chain joins TRBV15 to TRBJ1-6; TRBD1 agrees at 8 bases. The trim removed 0 bases at V and 17 bases at J, leaving 6 bases unmatched. CDR1 is LNHNV and CDR2 is YYDKDF in the germline V gene (reference sequence). The CDR3 spans 13 residues. The CDR3 sequence is CATSRDRGQAVHF. Written as DNA, the CDR3 is TGTGCCACCAGCAGAGACCGGGGACAGGCCGTCCACTTT.

This clone was seen more than once but under ten times. V is TRBV5-1 and J is TRBJ2-7; 7 nucleotides agree with TRBD1. Losses at the gene ends were 2 bases for V and 5 bases for J; bases not matched to a gene: 1. CDR1 and CDR2 (germline): SGHRS, YFSETQ. The CDR3 runs 12 residues. DNA for the CDR3: TGCGCCAGCAGCTTTACAGGGGACGAGCAGTACTTC. Its protein is CASSFTGDEQYF.